This entry lists 12 T cell receptor beta chains sequenced from one sample in a study of PD-1 blockade in classical Hodgkin lymphoma. The time point here: newly diagnosed, previously untreated cHL patient sample. Repertoires were generated with immunoSEQ multiplex PCR, while TCRdb's copy carries only in-frame clones and drops some. The sample yields 17,000 or so clones, around four fifths seen once. Material: peripheral blood mononuclear cells (PBMCs). All receptors come from a human donor with classical Hodgkin lymphoma.

CDR3 sequence reads: CASSAILEKEETQYF. The CDR3 bases are TGTGCCAGCAGTGCAATCTTAGAGAAGGAAGAGACCCAGTACTTC. This chain connects TRBV6-1 to TRBJ2-5; no clear D gene. Germline V gene lookup returns CDR1 MNHNS and CDR2 SASEGT. Trimming took off 4 bases at V and 3 bases at J, with 15 bases between the two ends. This CDR3 contains 15 residues.

The chain recombines TRBV5-6 with TRBJ1-5; a possible D gene is TRBD1 (6 bases). The CDR3 is 16 amino acids. CDR1 SGHDT and CDR2 YYEEEE come from the germline V gene. V dropped 0 bases and J dropped 5 bases, with 15 bases sitting between them. The CDR3 nucleotides read TGTGCCAGCAGCTTGGCCGGGGGGGGGCCGGATCAGCCCCAGCATTTT. Amino acid sequence: CASSLAGGGPDQPQHF.

The V call is TRBV6-5, the J call TRBJ2-7, with 13 bases that match TRBD2. With V trimmed by 8 bases and J by 3 bases, 1 base remained unmatched. Germline values: CDR1 MNHEY, CDR2 SVGAGI. The CDR3 covers 13 residues. The DNA of the CDR3 is TGTGCCAGCGGGACTAGCGGGATCTACGAGCAGTACTTC. Amino acid sequence: CASGTSGIYEQYF.

This clone was seen more than once but under ten times. The chain couples TRBV28 to TRBJ2-7; 11 bases match TRBD2. V trimming: 6 bases; J trimming: 2 bases; junction bases outside the gene matches: 12. Germline lookup yields CDR1 MDHEN and CDR2 SYDVKM. The CDR3 contains 17 residues. CDR3 sequence: CASSSAGELAGAYEQYF. The CDR3 region has the DNA TGTGCCAGCAGCTCAGCAGGGGAACTAGCGGGAGCCTACGAGCAGTACTTC.

The J gene is TRBJ2-5, the V gene TRBV28; 7 bases match TRBD2. Germline V CDR1 and CDR2: MDHEN, SYDVKM. Trimming removed 6 bases from V and 5 bases from J; junction bases left unmatched: 6. The CDR3 loop spans 13 amino acids. CDR3 DNA sequence: TGTGCCAGCAGCCGGACTAGTGGGGAGACCCAGTACTTC. Translation: CASSRTSGETQYF.

The chain joins TRBV7-9 to TRBJ2-1; D gene uncertain. Trimming took off 0 bases at V and 5 bases at J, with 8 bases between the two ends. There are 14 residues in the CDR3. CDR1 is SEHNR, CDR2 FQNEAQ, per germline (reference sequence). The DNA for the CDR3 is TGTGCCAGCAGCTTAGCGGGAAACCACAATGAGCAGTTCTTC. This translates into CASSLAGNHNEQFF.

This clone was picked up a small number of times. This sequence joins TRBV6-1 and TRBJ2-1, with 8 bases identical to TRBD1. V lost 1 base and J lost 4; bases outside the gene matches: 9. Germline V gene lookup returns CDR1 MNHNS and CDR2 SASEGT. This CDR3 comprises 17 residues. CDR3 bases: TGTGCCAGCAGTGAAGAGTGGCGAACAGGGGGGTACAATGAGCAGTTCTTC. This codes for CASSEEWRTGGYNEQFF.

V gene TRBV7-3 combines with J gene TRBJ2-1; 8 bases are shared with TRBD2. V lost 1 base to trimming and J lost 7 bases; unmatched junction nucleotides: 6. The CDR3 consists of 15 residues. CDR1 is SGHTA and CDR2 is FQGTGA in the germline V gene. This CDR3 reads CASSLMAGGWNEQFF. The CDR3 DNA reads TGTGCCAGCAGCTTAATGGCGGGAGGATGGAATGAGCAGTTCTTC.

This chain connects TRBV7-9 to TRBJ2-7; D is perhaps TRBD1 (5 bases). The CDR3 consists of 14 residues. CDR1 and CDR2 (germline): SEHNR, FQNEAQ (reference sequence). V dropped 3 bases and J dropped 3 bases, with 12 bases sitting between them. CDR3 loop: CASSFTQGYYEQYF. CDR3 DNA sequence: TGTGCCAGCAGCTTTACCCAGGGTTACTACGAGCAGTACTTC.

This clone showed up just a few times. The CDR3 loop is CASIRNGQRSNEQFF. Here the CDR3 DNA reads TGTGCCAGCATTCGAAACGGCCAGAGGTCCAATGAGCAGTTCTTC. This chain uses TRBV6-1 with TRBJ2-1; D not certain. V was clipped by 7 bases and J by 6 bases, with 19 bases between them. Germline CDR1 reads MNHNS; CDR2 reads SASEGT. The CDR3 has 15 amino acids.

The rearrangement joins TRBV27 to TRBJ1-2; 10 nucleotides line up with TRBD1. Per germline, CDR1 MNHEY and CDR2 SMNVEV (reference sequence). This CDR3 has 13 amino acids. After removal of 4 bases from V and 7 bases from J, the junction contained 3 bases not matched to a gene. CDR3 sequence: CASSWDRGGGYTF. CDR3 DNA sequence: TGTGCCAGCAGTTGGGACAGGGGTGGTGGCTACACCTTC.

The CDR3 sequence is CASSLDDIFPGTGYYNEQFF. CDR3 coding DNA: TGCGCCAGCAGCTTGGACGACATTTTCCCCGGGACAGGGTACTACAATGAGCAGTTCTTC. This chain links TRBV5-1 with TRBJ2-1; TRBD1 aligns across 9 bases. Trimming at V came to 0 bases and at J to 3 bases, leaving 16 bases not matched to a gene. Germline CDR1 and CDR2: SGHRS and YFSETQ. This CDR3 spans 20 amino acids.